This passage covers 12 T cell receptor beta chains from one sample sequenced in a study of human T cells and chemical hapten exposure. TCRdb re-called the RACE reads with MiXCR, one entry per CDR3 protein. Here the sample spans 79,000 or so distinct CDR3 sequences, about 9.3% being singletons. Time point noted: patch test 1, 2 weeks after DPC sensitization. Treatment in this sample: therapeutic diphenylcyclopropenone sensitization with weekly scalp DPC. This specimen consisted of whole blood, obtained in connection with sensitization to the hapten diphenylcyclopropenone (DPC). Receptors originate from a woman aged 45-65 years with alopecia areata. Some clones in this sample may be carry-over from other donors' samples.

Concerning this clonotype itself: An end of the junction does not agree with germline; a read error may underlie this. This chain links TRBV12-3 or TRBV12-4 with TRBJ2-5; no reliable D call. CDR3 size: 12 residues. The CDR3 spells CASSLISYPQDF. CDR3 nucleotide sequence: TGTGCCAGCAGTTTAATTTCCTATCCCCAGGACTTC.

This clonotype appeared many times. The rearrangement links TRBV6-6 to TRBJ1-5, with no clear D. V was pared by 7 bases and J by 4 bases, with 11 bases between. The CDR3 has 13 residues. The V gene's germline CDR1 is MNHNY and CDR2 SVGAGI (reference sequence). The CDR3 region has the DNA TGTGCCAGCACCATAGGAGGAAATCAGCCCCAGCATTTT. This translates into CASTIGGNQPQHF.

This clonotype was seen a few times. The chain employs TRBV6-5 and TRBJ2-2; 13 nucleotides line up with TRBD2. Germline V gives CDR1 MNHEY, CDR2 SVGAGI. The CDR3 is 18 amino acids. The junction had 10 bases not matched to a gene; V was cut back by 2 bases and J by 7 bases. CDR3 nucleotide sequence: TGTGCCAGCAGTTACACTAGCGGGAGGGCCGGATATAACGGGGAGCTGTTTTTT. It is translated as CASSYTSGRAGYNGELFF.

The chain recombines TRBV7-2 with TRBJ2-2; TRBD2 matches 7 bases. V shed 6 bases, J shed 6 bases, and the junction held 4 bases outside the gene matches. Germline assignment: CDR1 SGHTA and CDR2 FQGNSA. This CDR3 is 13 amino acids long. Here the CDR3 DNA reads TGTGCCAGCAGTACAGGACTAGCCGGGGAGCTGTTTTTT. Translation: CASSTGLAGELFF.

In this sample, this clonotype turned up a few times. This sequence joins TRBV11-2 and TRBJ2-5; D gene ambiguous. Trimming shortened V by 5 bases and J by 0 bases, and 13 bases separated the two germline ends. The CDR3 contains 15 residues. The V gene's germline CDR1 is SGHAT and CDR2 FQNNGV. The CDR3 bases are TGTGCCAGCAGCATACCAGTCGGGTACCAAGAGACCCAGTACTTC. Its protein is CASSIPVGYQETQYF.

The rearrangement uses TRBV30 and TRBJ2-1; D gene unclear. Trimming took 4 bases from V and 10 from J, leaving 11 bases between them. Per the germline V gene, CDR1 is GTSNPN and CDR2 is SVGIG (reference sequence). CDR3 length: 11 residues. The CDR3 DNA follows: TGTGCCTGGACCCACGCGTCGGAGCAGTTCTTC. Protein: CAWTHASEQFF.

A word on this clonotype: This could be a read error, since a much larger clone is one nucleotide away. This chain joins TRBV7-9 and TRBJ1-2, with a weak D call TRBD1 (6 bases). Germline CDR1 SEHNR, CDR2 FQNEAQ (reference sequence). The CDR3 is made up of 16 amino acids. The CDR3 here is CASSPTGGEANYAYTF. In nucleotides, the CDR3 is TGTGCCAGCAGCCCAACCGGGGGCGAAGCTAACTATGCCTACACCTTC.

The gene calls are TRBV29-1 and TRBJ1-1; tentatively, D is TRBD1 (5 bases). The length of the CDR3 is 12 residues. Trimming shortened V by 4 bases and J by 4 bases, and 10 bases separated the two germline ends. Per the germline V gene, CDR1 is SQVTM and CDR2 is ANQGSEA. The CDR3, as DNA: TGCAGCGTTGGGTTGGGGGGCACTGAAGCTTTCTTT. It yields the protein CSVGLGGTEAFF.

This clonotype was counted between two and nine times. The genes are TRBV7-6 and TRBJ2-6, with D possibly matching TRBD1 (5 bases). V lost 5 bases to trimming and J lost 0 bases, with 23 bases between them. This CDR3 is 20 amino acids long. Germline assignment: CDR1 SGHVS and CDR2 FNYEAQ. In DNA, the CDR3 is TGTGCCAGCAGCGCCACTTCTCTCAAGCAGGGAAGCTCTGGGGCCAACGTCCTGACTTTC. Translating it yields CASSATSLKQGSSGANVLTF.

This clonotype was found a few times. DNA of the CDR3: TGCAGCGTTCTAGCCCCTCTAGGCAATGAGCAGTTCTTC. Translating it yields CSVLAPLGNEQFF. V is TRBV29-1 and J is TRBJ2-1; maybe TRBD2 (5 bases). With 5 bases removed from V and 6 bases from J, the gap between germline ends came to 14 bases. This CDR3 contains 13 residues. The germline gives CDR1 SQVTM, CDR2 ANQGSEA.

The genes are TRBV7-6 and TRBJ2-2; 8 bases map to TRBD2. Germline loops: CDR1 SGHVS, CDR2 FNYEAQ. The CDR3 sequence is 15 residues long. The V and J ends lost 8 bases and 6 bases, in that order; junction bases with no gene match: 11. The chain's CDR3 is CASGRGAGVAGELFF. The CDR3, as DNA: TGTGCCAGCGGTAGGGGAGCGGGAGTTGCCGGGGAGCTGTTTTTT.

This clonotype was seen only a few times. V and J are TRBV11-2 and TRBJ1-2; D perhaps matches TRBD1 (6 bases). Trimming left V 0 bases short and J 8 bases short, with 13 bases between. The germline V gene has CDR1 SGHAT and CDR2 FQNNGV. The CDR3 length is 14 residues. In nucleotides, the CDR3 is TGTGCCAGCAGCTTAGAGCATACAGGGAGAGGCTACACCTTC. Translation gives CASSLEHTGRGYTF. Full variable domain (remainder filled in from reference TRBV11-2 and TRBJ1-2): EAGVAQSPRYKIIEKRQSVAFWCNPISGHATLYWYQQILGQGPKLLIQFQNNGVVDDSQLPKDRFSAERLKGVDSTLKIQPAKLEDSAVYLCASSLEHTGRGYTFGSGTRLTVV.